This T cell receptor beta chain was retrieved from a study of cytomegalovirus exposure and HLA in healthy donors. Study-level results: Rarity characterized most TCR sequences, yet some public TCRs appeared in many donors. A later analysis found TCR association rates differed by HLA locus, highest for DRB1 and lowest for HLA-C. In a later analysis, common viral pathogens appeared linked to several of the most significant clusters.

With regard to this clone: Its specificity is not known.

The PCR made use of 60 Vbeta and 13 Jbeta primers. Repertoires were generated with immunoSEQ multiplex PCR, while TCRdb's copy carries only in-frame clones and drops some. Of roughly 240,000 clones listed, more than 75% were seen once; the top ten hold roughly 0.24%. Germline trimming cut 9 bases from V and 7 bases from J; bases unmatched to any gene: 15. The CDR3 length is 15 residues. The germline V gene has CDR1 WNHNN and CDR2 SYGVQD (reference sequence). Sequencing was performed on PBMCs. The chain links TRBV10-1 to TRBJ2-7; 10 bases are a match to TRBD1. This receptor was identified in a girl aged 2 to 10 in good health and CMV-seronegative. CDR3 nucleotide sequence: TGCGCCAGTACAATACGGGGACAGGGGATAAAGGAGCAGTACTTC. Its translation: CASTIRGQGIKEQYF.